This entry lists 21 T cell receptor beta chains sequenced from one sample in a study of PD-1 blockade in classical Hodgkin lymphoma. The protocol was immunoSEQ multiplex PCR, while the TCRdb copy is restricted to in-frame clones and leaves out a portion. The sample records 66,000 or so clones, 71% being singletons. Each and every patient relapsed after autologous stem cell transplantation, and patients got differing brentuximab vedotin exposure. This material consisted of peripheral blood mononuclear cells (PBMCs), taken before the second cycle of nivolumab. These receptors all come from a human donor with classical Hodgkin lymphoma.

This chain uses TRBV5-1 with TRBJ2-5; 7 nucleotides agree with TRBD2. Germline loops: CDR1 SGHRS, CDR2 YFSETQ. The trim removed 4 bases at V and 2 bases at J, leaving 5 bases unmatched. This CDR3 has 14 amino acids. The CDR3 DNA reads as TGCGCCAGCAGCCTTGGGGGGGTACAAGAGACCCAGTACTTC. This codes for CASSLGGVQETQYF.

The chain recombines TRBV7-9 with TRBJ2-2, with TRBD1 as a possible D gene (5 bases). This CDR3 has 15 residues. Trimming cost V 6 bases and J 6 bases, with 17 bases left between them. The V gene's germline CDR1 is SEHNR and CDR2 FQNEAQ (reference sequence). The CDR3 region is CASSQPGNAAGELFF. CDR3 nucleotides: TGTGCCAGCAGTCAGCCAGGGAACGCGGCCGGGGAGCTGTTTTTT. Complete variable domain (other parts from reference TRBV7-9 and TRBJ2-2): DTGVSQNPRHKITKRGQNVTFRCDPISEHNRLYWYRQTLGQGPEFLTYFQNEAQLEKSRLLSDRFSAERPKGSFSTLEIQRTEQGDSAMYLCASSQPGNAAGELFFGEGSRLTVL.

This clone came up once. The chain uses TRBV14 and TRBJ1-6, with D perhaps TRBD1 (5 bases). V was cut by 2 bases and J by 14 bases, with 19 bases left in between. Germline-derived CDR1 and CDR2 are SGHDN and FVKESK. The CDR3 contains 15 residues. This CDR3 reads CASSQTPGGQDTLHF. The CDR3 nucleotides read TGTGCCAGCAGCCAAACGCCCGGAGGACAAGACACCCTCCACTTT.

This chain links TRBV10-1 with TRBJ1-1, with 10 bases fitting TRBD1. Trimming took 7 bases from V and 1 from J; bases not matched to a gene: 6. Germline V lookup: CDR1 WNHNN, CDR2 SYGVQD (reference sequence). The CDR3 is 15 amino acids. CDR3 residues: CASKTGGKRNTEAFF. The CDR3 DNA is TGCGCCAGCAAGACAGGGGGCAAGAGGAACACTGAAGCTTTCTTT.

The genes are TRBV5-1 and TRBJ2-2, with D unclear. V gave up 4 bases and J gave up 6 bases, with 16 bases separating them. Looked up from germline, CDR1 is SGHRS and CDR2 is YFSETQ. This CDR3 is built from 15 residues. The CDR3, as DNA: TGCGCCAGCAGCCCCTTAAGTTTAAACTCCGGGGAGCTGTTTTTT. This sequence encodes CASSPLSLNSGELFF. The whole variable domain, filled in from reference TRBV5-1 and TRBJ2-2, reads KAGVTQTPRYLIKTRGQQVTLSCSPISGHRSVSWYQQTPGQGLQFLFEYFSETQRNKGNFPGRFSGRQFSNSRSEMNVSTLELGDSALYLCASSPLSLNSGELFFGEGSRLTVL.

The V and J genes are TRBV5-4 and TRBJ1-3; D unclear. Trimming stripped 1 base from V and 4 bases from J, with 9 bases between. This CDR3 contains 14 residues. From germline, CDR1 is SGHNT and CDR2 YYREEE (reference sequence). This chain's CDR3 is CASSLSKNGNTIYF. The CDR3 bases are TGTGCCAGCAGCTTGTCTAAAAACGGAAACACCATATATTTT.

Only one count was recorded for this clone. J is TRBJ1-3 and V is TRBV19; no clear D. The CDR3 contains 15 residues. The germline V and J ends were trimmed by 3 bases and 0 bases, with 9 bases remaining between them. Germline V gives CDR1 LNHDA, CDR2 SQIVND (reference sequence). CDR3 protein: CASSISLSSGNTIYF. The CDR3 DNA reads TGTGCCAGTAGTATTTCGCTGAGCTCTGGAAACACCATATATTTT.

This rearrangement joins TRBV9 to TRBJ2-2; 7 bases fit TRBD2. The germline V gene encodes CDR1 SGDLS and CDR2 YYNGEE. CDR3 length: 15 residues. Trimming cost V 3 bases and J 7 bases; bases outside gene matches: 9. Here the CDR3 DNA reads TGTGCCAGCAGCGGCACGTTAGGGGAGGGCGGGGAGCTGTTTTTT. It is translated as CASSGTLGEGGELFF.

This chain joins TRBV29-1 and TRBJ1-2; D remains unclear. In germline, CDR1 is SQVTM, CDR2 ANQGSEA. CDR3 length equals 13 residues. V was pared by 2 bases and J by 8 bases, with 15 bases between. The CDR3: CSVEKQRGGGYTF. The CDR3 nucleotides are TGCAGCGTTGAAAAGCAACGGGGAGGCGGCTACACCTTC.

J is TRBJ1-5 and V is TRBV28; D is ambiguous. The CDR3 is made up of 15 amino acids. Germline CDR1 reads MDHEN; CDR2 reads SYDVKM. The V gene lost 7 bases and the J gene lost 1 base, with 14 bases spanning the gap. The CDR3: CASTLLDLSNQPQHF. The CDR3 nucleotides read TGTGCCAGCACCTTACTAGATTTAAGCAATCAGCCCCAGCATTTT. Drawing the rest from reference TRBV28 and TRBJ1-5, the complete variable domain is DVKVTQSSRYLVKRTGEKVFLECVQDMDHENMFWYRQDPGLGLRLIYFSYDVKMKEKGDIPEGYSVSREKKERFSLILESASTNQTSMYLCASTLLDLSNQPQHFGDGTRLSIL.

The chain carries TRBV6-4 and TRBJ2-1; D gene ambiguous. This CDR3 spans 13 amino acids. Trimming removed 5 bases at V and 6 bases at J, with 11 bases between. Germline V gene data show CDR1 as MRHNA and CDR2 as SNTAGT. CDR3 protein: CASSIKASNEQFF. CDR3 DNA sequence: TGTGCCAGCAGTATAAAAGCGTCCAATGAGCAGTTCTTC.

This sequence joins TRBV19 and TRBJ1-1, with 10 nucleotides matching TRBD1. The CDR3 contains 14 residues. The germline V gene has CDR1 LNHDA and CDR2 SQIVND (reference sequence). Trimming at V came to 3 bases and at J to 11 bases, leaving 9 bases not matched to a gene. The CDR3 protein is CASSIRDRGLFAFF. Here the CDR3 DNA reads TGTGCCAGTAGTATCCGGGACAGGGGTCTTTTCGCTTTCTTT. Drawing the rest from reference TRBV19 and TRBJ1-1, the complete variable domain is DGGITQSPKYLFRKEGQNVTLSCEQNLNHDAMYWYRQDPGQGLRLIYYSQIVNDFQKGDIAEGYSVSREKKESFPLTVTSAQKNPTAFYLCASSIRDRGLFAFFGQGTRLTVV.

The genes are TRBV19 and TRBJ1-5; no definite D call. CDR3 length: 14 residues. With 3 bases removed from V and 11 bases from J, the gap between germline ends came to 17 bases. In germline, CDR1 is LNHDA, CDR2 SQIVND (reference sequence). CDR3 loop: CASSISSNVGSQHF. CDR3 in DNA: TGTGCCAGTAGTATCAGTTCGAACGTTGGTTCCCAGCATTTT.

The DNA of the CDR3 is TGTGCCAGCTCACGACAGCAGGTGCGGGGAAGTGAAGAGACCCAGTACTTC. Translating gives CASSRQQVRGSEETQYF. This chain connects TRBV18 to TRBJ2-5; weak D call: TRBD2 (6 bases). CDR1 and CDR2 (germline): KGHSH, LQKENI. Deletions cut 4 bases from V and 3 bases from J, with 21 bases between. There are 17 residues in the CDR3.

This clone was seen a few times. The chain recombines TRBV14 with TRBJ1-2; the D is unclear. Between the trimmed V and J ends, which lost 0 bases and 4 bases, there was a span of 9 bases. Germline CDR1 reads SGHDN; CDR2 reads FVKESK. The CDR3 is 14 amino acids. CDR3 sequence (DNA): TGTGCCAGCAGCCAAGACACCCTAGGCTATGGCTACACCTTC. Its protein product is CASSQDTLGYGYTF.

The rearrangement uses TRBV6-6 and TRBJ2-7, with a possible D match to TRBD2 (6 bases). CDR1 MNHNY and CDR2 SVGAGI come from the germline V gene (reference sequence). This CDR3 has 14 residues. V was pared by 2 bases and J by 7 bases, with 15 bases between. CDR3 in DNA: TGTGCCAGCAGTTACACGGGACTCGTTTGGGAGCAGTACTTC. Translation: CASSYTGLVWEQYF.

V is TRBV9 and J is TRBJ2-2, with a tentative D call TRBD2 (5 bases). Germline loops: CDR1 SGDLS, CDR2 YYNGEE. There are 14 residues in the CDR3. With 0 bases removed from V and 10 bases from J, the gap between germline ends came to 13 bases. CDR3 bases: TGTGCCAGCAGCGTAGTTGTGGGAGCAGAGGAGCTGTTTTTT. This translates into CASSVVVGAEELFF.

The gene calls are TRBV9 and TRBJ2-3, with a possible D match to TRBD2 (6 bases). Per germline, CDR1 SGDLS and CDR2 YYNGEE. V gave up 0 bases and J gave up 0 bases, with 14 bases separating them. The CDR3 spans 17 residues. The CDR3 reads CASSVEGSSGSTDTQYF. The CDR3 DNA reads TGTGCCAGCAGCGTAGAAGGGAGTAGCGGCAGCACAGATACGCAGTATTTT.

This sequence joins TRBV11-2 and TRBJ2-1, with 9 bases identical to TRBD1. The CDR3 extends over 15 amino acids. From germline, CDR1 is SGHAT and CDR2 FQNNGV. V lost 5 bases, J lost 10 bases, and 12 bases stayed unmatched. The CDR3 DNA reads as TGTGCCAGCAGCCAGGGACAGGGTAGGGTATGGGAGCAGTTCTTC. Encoded protein: CASSQGQGRVWEQFF.

In its sample, this clone ranks as medium-sized. This same CDR3 is encoded by further DNA sequences in the sample. This chain links TRBV29-1 with TRBJ2-7; TRBD1 matches 9 bases. CDR1 SQVTM and CDR2 ANQGSEA come from the germline V gene. CDR3 length: 14 amino acids. Trimming cost V 1 base and J 1 base; bases outside gene matches: 2. The CDR3 is CSVEGGTGSYEQYF. For the CDR3, the DNA is TGCAGCGTTGAAGGTGGGACAGGGTCCTACGAGCAGTACTTC.

The chain links TRBV30 to TRBJ1-2; 7 bases agree with TRBD1. Trimming removed 2 bases from V and 5 bases from J; junction bases left unmatched: 8. This CDR3 has 14 residues. Germline CDR1 and CDR2: GTSNPN and SVGIG (reference sequence). CDR3 nucleotides: TGTGCCTGGAGTAGGTCAGGGGGGGGTTATGGCTACACCTTC. Protein: CAWSRSGGGYGYTF.